One sample yielded the 24 T cell receptor beta chains listed below, sequenced in a study of Ad26.COV2.S vaccination and SARS-CoV-2 variants. The protocol was immunoSEQ multiplex PCR, while the TCRdb copy is restricted to in-frame clones and leaves out a portion. The data show more than 150,000 clones, roughly nine tenths seen once. The sequences come from peripheral blood, collected after recovery from COVID-19. The receptors were gathered from a human donor who had recovered from COVID-19.

This clone was counted between two and nine times. This rearrangement joins TRBV12-3 or TRBV12-4 to TRBJ1-2; no reliable D call. The CDR3 sequence is 13 residues long. V was clipped by 8 bases and J by 6 bases, with 16 bases between them. The CDR3 DNA reads TGTGCCAGCGGAGGATACGGAAGTCATGGCTACACCTTC. Its protein product is CASGGYGSHGYTF.

The chain combines TRBV6-1 with TRBJ1-3, with no clear D. Trimming removed 2 bases from V and 4 bases from J, with 12 bases in between. There are 15 residues in the CDR3. Germline assignment: CDR1 MNHNS and CDR2 SASEGT. The CDR3, as DNA: TGTGCCAGCAGTGAAAGTTACAAAATCGGAAACACCATATATTTT. This gives the protein CASSESYKIGNTIYF.

Concerning this clone itself: Additional DNA sequences in this sample encode the identical CDR3. This chain links TRBV5-1 with TRBJ2-7; TRBD1 or TRBD2 may be the D gene (5 bases each). The CDR3 has 13 residues. Germline V lookup: CDR1 SGHRS, CDR2 YFSETQ. Trimming removed 0 bases at V and 7 bases at J, with 11 bases between. For the CDR3, the DNA is TGCGCCAGCAGCTTGGGCGACAGAGGGGAGCAGTACTTC. Translated, it gives CASSLGDRGEQYF.

V is TRBV5-1 and J is TRBJ2-2, with D unresolved. This CDR3 has 12 amino acids. V lost 1 base and J 7 bases, leaving 5 bases between the germline ends. Germline lookup yields CDR1 SGHRS and CDR2 YFSETQ. This CDR3 is CASSLYGGELFF. The CDR3 nucleotides are TGCGCCAGCAGCTTGTATGGCGGGGAGCTGTTTTTT.

The genes are TRBV5-4 and TRBJ2-5, with no clear D. The CDR3 loop spans 14 amino acids. In germline, CDR1 is SGHNT, CDR2 YYREEE (reference sequence). V shed 0 bases and J shed 5 bases, with 11 bases lying between them. CDR3 loop: CASSLAQRGETQYF. The CDR3 nucleotides read TGTGCCAGCAGCTTGGCGCAGCGTGGGGAGACCCAGTACTTC. Using reference TRBV5-4 and TRBJ2-5 for the parts outside the CDR3, the full variable domain is ETGVTQSPTHLIKTRGQQVTLRCSSQSGHNTVSWYQQALGQGPQFIFQYYREEENGRGNFPPRFSGLQFPNYSSELNVNALELDDSALYLCASSLAQRGETQYFGPGTRLLVL.

This chain joins TRBV27 and TRBJ2-7, with TRBD2 matching 10 bases. The CDR3 length is 16 residues. The germline CDR1 and CDR2 sequences are MNHEY and SMNVEV (reference sequence). V lost 5 bases and J lost 7; bases outside the gene matches: 14. The CDR3 DNA is TGTGCCAGCAGTCCCCTCGGAGCGGGAGGGCCGGGGGAGCAGTACTTC. Its translation is CASSPLGAGGPGEQYF.

CDR3 loop: CASSWTSGTNTGELFF. The CDR3 DNA reads TGTGCCAGCAGTTGGACTAGCGGGACGAACACCGGGGAGCTGTTTTTT. This chain uses TRBV6-5 with TRBJ2-2, with TRBD2 identical over 12 bases. The CDR3 spans 16 residues. CDR1 and CDR2 from the germline V gene are MNHEY and SVGAGI. J lost 0 bases, V lost 4 bases, and 0 bases had no gene match.

The chain links TRBV20-1 to TRBJ1-2; tentatively, D is TRBD1 (5 bases). The ends were cut back, 5 bases at V and 1 base at J, with 11 bases in the middle. The CDR3 extends over 13 amino acids. The V gene's germline CDR1 is DFQATT and CDR2 SNEGSKA (reference sequence). DNA of the CDR3: TGCAGTGCTGGTGGAGGGGTTAACTATGGCTACACCTTC. Translating it yields CSAGGGVNYGYTF.

The genes are TRBV9 and TRBJ2-3; D is ambiguous. Germline V gene data show CDR1 as SGDLS and CDR2 as YYNGEE. The CDR3 runs to 14 residues. The V gene lost 3 bases and the J gene lost 2 bases, with 10 bases spanning the gap. The CDR3 protein is CASSAFTSTDTQYF. CDR3 nucleotide sequence: TGTGCCAGCAGCGCCTTCACGTCCACAGATACGCAGTATTTT.

This clone occurred many times. The same CDR3 can be traced to other DNA sequences in this sample. V is TRBV5-1 and J is TRBJ1-6; 9 bases line up with TRBD1. Per the germline V gene, CDR1 is SGHRS and CDR2 is YFSETQ. This CDR3 region has 15 residues. After removal of 1 base from V and 9 bases from J, the junction contained 5 bases not matched to a gene. The CDR3 nucleotides are TGCGCCAGCAGCTTGAAGGGACAGGGAGGTTCACCCCTCCACTTT. Its protein product is CASSLKGQGGSPLHF.

The rearrangement joins TRBV4-1 to TRBJ2-7; D might be TRBD1 (5 bases). Looked up from germline, CDR1 is MGHRA and CDR2 is YSYEKL. CDR3 size: 13 residues. Trimming pared 3 bases from V and 3 bases from J, leaving 9 bases between. The CDR3 reads CASSQKQDYEQYF. The CDR3 DNA is TGCGCCAGCAGCCAGAAACAGGACTACGAGCAGTACTTC.

The chain carries TRBV2 and TRBJ2-7, with D uncertain. This CDR3 spans 11 amino acids. V was shortened by 5 bases and J by 7 bases, with 9 bases between the two germline ends. CDR1 is SNHLY and CDR2 is FYNNEI in the germline V gene. CDR3 amino acids: CASSLLWEQYF. For the CDR3, the DNA is TGTGCCAGCAGTCTTCTTTGGGAGCAGTACTTC.

This clone was observed a single time. The CDR3 protein is CASSPGGSPLHF. The CDR3 bases are TGTGCCAGCAGCCCAGGCGGTTCACCCCTCCACTTT. The chain carries TRBV6-5 and TRBJ1-6; D is undetermined. CDR3 size: 12 residues. Germline V lookup: CDR1 MNHEY, CDR2 SVGAGI. V gave up 6 bases and J gave up 9 bases, with 9 bases separating them.

CDR3 nucleotide sequence: TGTGCCAGCAGCGTAGCAAGGGCGAACACTGAAGCTTTCTTT. Protein product: CASSVARANTEAFF. The V call is TRBV9, the J call TRBJ1-1, with D unclear. The germline gives CDR1 SGDLS, CDR2 YYNGEE. CDR3 length: 14 amino acids. V lost 0 bases and J lost 1, with 7 bases in between. Full variable domain (rest looked up from reference TRBV9 and TRBJ1-1): DSGVTQTPKHLITATGQRVTLRCSPRSGDLSVYWYQQSLDQGLQFLIQYYNGEERAKGNILERFSAQQFPDLHSELNLSSLELGDSALYFCASSVARANTEAFFGQGTRLTVV.

This clone appeared a single time. The chain recombines TRBV29-1 with TRBJ1-1; D is undetermined. V was trimmed by 4 bases and J by 6 bases, leaving 6 bases between them. The CDR3 loop spans 10 amino acids. Germline assignment: CDR1 SQVTM and CDR2 ANQGSEA. The CDR3 sequence: CSVAGSEAFF. The CDR3 DNA is TGCAGCGTTGCCGGCTCTGAAGCTTTCTTT.

The V gene is TRBV5-5, the J gene TRBJ2-7; TRBD1 is a possible D gene (5 bases). Germline CDR1 reads SGHKS; CDR2 reads YYEKEE (reference sequence). CDR3 size: 15 residues. The V end lost 4 bases, the J end lost 0 bases, and 14 bases lay between the germline ends. The CDR3 bases are TGTGCCAGCAGCCAGGGCTGGGGAAACTCCTACGAGCAGTACTTC. Its translation is CASSQGWGNSYEQYF.

V usage is TRBV10-3 and J usage is TRBJ1-4; D is unclear. This CDR3 comprises 17 residues. V shed 1 base and J shed 5 bases, with 17 bases lying between them. Germline V gene data show CDR1 as ENHRY and CDR2 as SYGVKD. The CDR3 DNA follows: TGTGCCATCAGTGAGTGGAGGCGGGCAGACCAGAATGAAAAACTGTTTTTT. This codes for CAISEWRRADQNEKLFF.

The chain couples TRBV6-5 to TRBJ2-5; weak D call: TRBD2 (6 bases). The CDR3 runs to 13 residues. Trimming left V 8 bases short and J 6 bases short, with 16 bases between. Germline CDR1 reads MNHEY; CDR2 reads SVGAGI. CDR3 DNA sequence: TGTGCCAGCCGGACTACCCCTACTAAGACCCAGTACTTC. This codes for CASRTTPTKTQYF.

About this clone itself: An end of the junction differs from the germline gene, which may be a read error. The rearrangement links TRBV19 to TRBJ1-2, with a weak D call TRBD1 (5 bases). The CDR3 runs to 11 residues. Germline CDR1 LNHDA, CDR2 SQIVND (reference sequence). The CDR3 region has the DNA TGTGCCTGTAGGGACTTTCATGGCTACACCTTC. Translating it yields CACRDFHGYTF.

The V and J genes are TRBV29-1 and TRBJ1-2; TRBD1 aligns across 7 bases. The V gene's germline CDR1 is SQVTM and CDR2 ANQGSEA. V lost 7 bases, J lost 2 bases, and 4 bases stayed unmatched. The CDR3 runs 12 residues. The CDR3 loop is CSGTTGNYGYTF. For the CDR3, the DNA is TGCAGCGGGACGACAGGGAACTATGGCTACACCTTC.

This clone appeared once. The rearrangement links TRBV6-5 to TRBJ1-3, with unresolved D. CDR1 MNHEY and CDR2 SVGAGI come from the germline V gene. The V and J ends lost 6 bases and 2 bases respectively, with 11 bases between them. CDR3 size: 14 residues. In DNA, the CDR3 is TGTGCCAGCAGACTAACCATAACTGGAAACACCATATATTTT. This gives the protein CASRLTITGNTIYF.

The chain employs TRBV5-6 and TRBJ2-3; the match to TRBD1 covers 9 bases. This CDR3 is built from 16 residues. Looked up from germline, CDR1 is SGHDT and CDR2 is YYEEEE. Germline trimming cut 1 base from V and 3 bases from J; bases unmatched to any gene: 6. The CDR3 nucleotides are TGTGCCAGCAGCTTGACCGGGACAGGGTTTACAGATACGCAGTATTTT. This gives the protein CASSLTGTGFTDTQYF.

As DNA, the CDR3 is TGCAGTGCTAGTGTTGGGAGCTCCTACGAGCAGTACTTC. Translation gives CSASVGSSYEQYF. The chain couples TRBV20-1 to TRBJ2-7; tentative D call: TRBD2 (5 bases). The CDR3 runs 13 residues. Germline-derived CDR1 and CDR2 are DFQATT and SNEGSKA (reference sequence). V gave up 3 bases and J gave up 0 bases, with 9 bases separating them.

The CDR3 loop is CASRQPGGGGYTF. Here the CDR3 DNA reads TGTGCCAGCAGACAACCAGGGGGCGGTGGCTACACCTTC. The V gene is TRBV12-3 or TRBV12-4, the J gene TRBJ1-2, with 8 bases aligning to TRBD1. The ends lost 6 bases at V and 7 bases at J; junction bases unmatched: 7. CDR3 length: 13 amino acids.